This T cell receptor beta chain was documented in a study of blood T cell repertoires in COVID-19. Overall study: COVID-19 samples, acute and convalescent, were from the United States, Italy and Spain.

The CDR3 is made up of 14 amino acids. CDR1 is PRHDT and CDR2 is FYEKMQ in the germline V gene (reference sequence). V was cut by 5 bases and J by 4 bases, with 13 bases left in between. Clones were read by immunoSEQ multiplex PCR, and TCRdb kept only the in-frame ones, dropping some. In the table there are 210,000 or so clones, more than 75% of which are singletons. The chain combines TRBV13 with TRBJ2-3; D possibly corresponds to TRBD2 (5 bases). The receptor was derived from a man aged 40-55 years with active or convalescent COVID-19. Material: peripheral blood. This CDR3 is CASSAGLRPDTQYF. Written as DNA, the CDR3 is TGTGCCAGCAGCGCAGGACTCCGGCCAGATACGCAGTATTTT.